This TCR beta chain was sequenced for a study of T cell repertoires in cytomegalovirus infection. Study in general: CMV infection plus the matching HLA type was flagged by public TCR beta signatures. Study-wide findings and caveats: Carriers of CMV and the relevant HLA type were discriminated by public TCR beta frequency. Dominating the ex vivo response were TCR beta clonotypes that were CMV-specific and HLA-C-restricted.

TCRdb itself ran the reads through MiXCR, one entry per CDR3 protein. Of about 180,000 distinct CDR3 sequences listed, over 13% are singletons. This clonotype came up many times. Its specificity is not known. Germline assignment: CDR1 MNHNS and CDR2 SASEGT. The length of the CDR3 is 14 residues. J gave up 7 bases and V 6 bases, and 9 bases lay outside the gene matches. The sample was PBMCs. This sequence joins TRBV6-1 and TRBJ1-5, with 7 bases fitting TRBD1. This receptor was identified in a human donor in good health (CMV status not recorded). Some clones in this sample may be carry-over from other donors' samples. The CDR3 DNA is TGTGCCAGCAGCCTGGACAGGACGGGACAGCCCCAGCATTTT. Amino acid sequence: CASSLDRTGQPQHF.